This TCR beta chain was recovered during a study of CXCR3-negative and CXCR3-positive naive CD8 T cells. Study results and limitations: Naive subsets did not differ in surface CD5, and TRB CDR3 properties served to infer TCR strength. Researchers report that CXCR3-positive naive cells carry more hydrophobic TRB CDR3s than CXCR3-negative naive cells. Most assays were run on fresh PBMCs (CXCR3 expression partially decreased after cryopreservation).

The TRB libraries of cDNA were built by UMI-labeled 5' RACE. TCRdb re-called the 5' RACE reads and gives one entry per CDR3 protein, without DNA. The repertoire shows several thousand distinct CDR3 sequences; the top ten hold approximately 1.3%. On this clonotype: Its antigen remains unknown.

The CDR3 sequence is 15 residues long. CDR1 is MNHEY and CDR2 is SMNVEV in the germline V gene (reference sequence). CD45RO-CCR7+CD27+CD95- cells counted as naive CD8+ T cells. Sequenced material: naive CXCR3+ CD8+ T cells from blood. Subset here: CD45RO-CCR7+CD27+CD95- naive CD8+ T cells expressing CXCR3 (TNR3+). The V call is TRBV27, the J call TRBJ2-3; the D call from TCRdb, TRBD2, cannot be confirmed without DNA. This clonotype was obtained from a human donor in good health. Some clones in this sample may be carry-over from other donors' samples. CDR3 loop: CASSFSGRAGDTQYF.